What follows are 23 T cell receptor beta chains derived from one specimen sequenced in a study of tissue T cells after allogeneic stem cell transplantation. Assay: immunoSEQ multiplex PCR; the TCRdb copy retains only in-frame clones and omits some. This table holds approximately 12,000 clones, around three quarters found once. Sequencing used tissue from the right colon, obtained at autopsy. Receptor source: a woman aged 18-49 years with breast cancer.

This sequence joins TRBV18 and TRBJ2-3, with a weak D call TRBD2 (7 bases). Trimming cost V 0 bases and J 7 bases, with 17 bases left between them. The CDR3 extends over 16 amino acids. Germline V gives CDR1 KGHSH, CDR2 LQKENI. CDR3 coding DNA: TGTGCCAGCTCACCACCGACGGCGGGGGCCCCCTATACGCAGTATTTT. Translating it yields CASSPPTAGAPYTQYF. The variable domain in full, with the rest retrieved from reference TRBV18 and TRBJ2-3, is NAGVMQNPRHLVRRRGQEARLRCSPMKGHSHVYWYRQLPEEGLKFMVYLQKENIIDESGMPKERFSAEFPKEGPSILRIQQVVRGDSAAYFCASSPPTAGAPYTQYFGPGTRLTVL.

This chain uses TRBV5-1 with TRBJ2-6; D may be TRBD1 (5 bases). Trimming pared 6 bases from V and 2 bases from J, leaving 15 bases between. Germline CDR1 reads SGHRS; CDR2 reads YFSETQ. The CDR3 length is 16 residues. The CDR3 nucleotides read TGCGCCAGCACCGACCATACAGGTCCTGGGGCCAACGTCCTGACTTTC. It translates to CASTDHTGPGANVLTF.

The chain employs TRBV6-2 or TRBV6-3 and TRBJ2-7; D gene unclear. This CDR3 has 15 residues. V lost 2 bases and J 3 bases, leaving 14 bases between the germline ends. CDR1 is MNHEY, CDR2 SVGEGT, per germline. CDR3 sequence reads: CASSYQLGRNYEQYF. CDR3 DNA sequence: TGTGCCAGCAGTTACCAGCTAGGACGGAACTACGAGCAGTACTTC.

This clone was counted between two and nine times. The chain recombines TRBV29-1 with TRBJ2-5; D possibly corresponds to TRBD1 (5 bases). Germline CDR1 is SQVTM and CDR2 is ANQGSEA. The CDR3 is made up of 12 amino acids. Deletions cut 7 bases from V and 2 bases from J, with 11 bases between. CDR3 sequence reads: CSGQTEQETQYF. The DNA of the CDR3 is TGCAGCGGTCAGACAGAGCAAGAGACCCAGTACTTC.

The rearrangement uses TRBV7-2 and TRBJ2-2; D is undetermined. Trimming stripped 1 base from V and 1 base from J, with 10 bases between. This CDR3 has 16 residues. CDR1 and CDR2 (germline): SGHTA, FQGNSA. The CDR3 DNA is TGTGCCAGCAGCTTAGACCGGGCCTTGAACACCGGGGAGCTGTTTTTT. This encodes CASSLDRALNTGELFF.

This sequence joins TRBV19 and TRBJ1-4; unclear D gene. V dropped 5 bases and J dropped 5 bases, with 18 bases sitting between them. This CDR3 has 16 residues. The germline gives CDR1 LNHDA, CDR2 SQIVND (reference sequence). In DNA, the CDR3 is TGTGCCAGTAGTTCCTACGGGGAGAGTCAAAATGAAAAACTGTTTTTT. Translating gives CASSSYGESQNEKLFF.

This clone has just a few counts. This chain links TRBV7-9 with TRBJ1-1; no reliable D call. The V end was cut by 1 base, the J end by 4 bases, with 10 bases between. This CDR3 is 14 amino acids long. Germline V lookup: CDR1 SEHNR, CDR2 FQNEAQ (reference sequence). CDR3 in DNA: TGTGCCAGCAGCTTAGAGCCCCCGGCCACTGAAGCTTTCTTT. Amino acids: CASSLEPPATEAFF.

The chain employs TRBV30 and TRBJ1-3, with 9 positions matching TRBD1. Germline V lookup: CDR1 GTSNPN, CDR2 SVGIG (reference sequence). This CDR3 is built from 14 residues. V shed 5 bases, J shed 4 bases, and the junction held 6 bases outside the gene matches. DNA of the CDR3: TGTGCCTGGCCCAACAGGGGGCGCGGAAACACCATATATTTT. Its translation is CAWPNRGRGNTIYF. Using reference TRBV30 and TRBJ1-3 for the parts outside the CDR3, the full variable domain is SQTIHQWPATLVQPVGSPLSLECTVEGTSNPNLYWYRQAAGRGLQLLFYSVGIGQISSEVPQNLSASRPQDRQFILSSKKLLLSDSGFYLCAWPNRGRGNTIYFGEGSWLTVV.

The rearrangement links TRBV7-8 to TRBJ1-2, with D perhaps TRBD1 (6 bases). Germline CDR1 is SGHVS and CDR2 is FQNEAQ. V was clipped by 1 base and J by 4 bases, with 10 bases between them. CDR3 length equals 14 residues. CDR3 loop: CASSLEQGGYGYTF. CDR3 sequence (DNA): TGTGCCAGCAGCTTAGAACAGGGAGGCTATGGCTACACCTTC.

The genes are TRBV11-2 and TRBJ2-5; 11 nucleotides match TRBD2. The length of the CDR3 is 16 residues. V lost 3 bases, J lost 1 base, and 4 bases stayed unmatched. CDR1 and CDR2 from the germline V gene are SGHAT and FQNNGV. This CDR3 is CASSLTSGTSQETQYF. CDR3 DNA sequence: TGTGCCAGCAGCTTGACTAGCGGGACTTCCCAAGAGACCCAGTACTTC.

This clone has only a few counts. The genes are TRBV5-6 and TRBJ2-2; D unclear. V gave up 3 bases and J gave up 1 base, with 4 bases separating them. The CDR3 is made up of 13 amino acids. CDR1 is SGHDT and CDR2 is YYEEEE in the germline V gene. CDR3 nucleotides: TGTGCCAGCAGCTCCAGGAACACCGGGGAGCTGTTTTTT. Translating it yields CASSSRNTGELFF.

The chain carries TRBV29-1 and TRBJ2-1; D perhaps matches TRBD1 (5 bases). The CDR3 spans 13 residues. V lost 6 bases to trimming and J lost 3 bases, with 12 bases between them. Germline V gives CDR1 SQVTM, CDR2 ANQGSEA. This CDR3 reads CSVIRRVYNEQFF. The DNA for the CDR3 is TGCAGCGTCATTCGCAGGGTCTACAATGAGCAGTTCTTC.

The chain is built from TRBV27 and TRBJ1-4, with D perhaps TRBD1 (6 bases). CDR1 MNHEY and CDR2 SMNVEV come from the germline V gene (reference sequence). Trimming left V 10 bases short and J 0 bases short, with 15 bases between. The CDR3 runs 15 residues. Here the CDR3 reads CATSEGGTTNEKLFF. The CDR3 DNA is TGTGCCACCTCAGAGGGGGGGACAACTAATGAAAAACTGTTTTTT.

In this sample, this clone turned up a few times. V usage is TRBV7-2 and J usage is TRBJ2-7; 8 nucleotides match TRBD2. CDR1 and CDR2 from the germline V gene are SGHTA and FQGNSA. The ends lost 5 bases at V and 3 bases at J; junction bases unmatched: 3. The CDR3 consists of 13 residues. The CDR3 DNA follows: TGTGCCAGCAGCCCGGGACTAGGCTACGAGCAGTACTTC. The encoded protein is CASSPGLGYEQYF.

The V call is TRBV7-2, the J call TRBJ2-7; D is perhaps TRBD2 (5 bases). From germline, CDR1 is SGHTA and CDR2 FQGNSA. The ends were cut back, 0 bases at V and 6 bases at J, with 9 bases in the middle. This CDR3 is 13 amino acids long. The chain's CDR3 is CASSLALSGEQYF. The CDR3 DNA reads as TGTGCCAGCAGCTTAGCGCTGAGCGGCGAGCAGTACTTC.

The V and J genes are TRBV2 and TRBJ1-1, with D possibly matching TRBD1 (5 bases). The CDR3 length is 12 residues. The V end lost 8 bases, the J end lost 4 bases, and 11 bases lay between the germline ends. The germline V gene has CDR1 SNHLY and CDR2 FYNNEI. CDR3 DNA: TGTGCCAGCCGGGGCGAGGGCACTGAAGCTTTCTTT. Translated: CASRGEGTEAFF.

CDR3 in amino acids: CASSLGGADEKLFF. The DNA of the CDR3 is TGCGCCAGCAGCTTGGGAGGGGCCGATGAAAAACTGTTTTTT. This chain connects TRBV5-1 to TRBJ1-4, with D possibly matching TRBD1 (5 bases). Trimming cost V 0 bases and J 6 bases, with 9 bases left between them. The germline V gene encodes CDR1 SGHRS and CDR2 YFSETQ. CDR3 length: 14 residues. The full variable domain, completed using reference TRBV5-1 and TRBJ1-4, is KAGVTQTPRYLIKTRGQQVTLSCSPISGHRSVSWYQQTPGQGLQFLFEYFSETQRNKGNFPGRFSGRQFSNSRSEMNVSTLELGDSALYLCASSLGGADEKLFFGSGTQLSVL.

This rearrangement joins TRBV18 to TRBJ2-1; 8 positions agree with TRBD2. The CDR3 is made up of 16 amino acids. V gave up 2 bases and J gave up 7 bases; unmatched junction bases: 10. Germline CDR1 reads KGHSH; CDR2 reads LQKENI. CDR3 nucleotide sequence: TGTGCCAGCTCACCAAGGATAGCGGGGACTCAAAATGAGCAGTTCTTC. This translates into CASSPRIAGTQNEQFF.

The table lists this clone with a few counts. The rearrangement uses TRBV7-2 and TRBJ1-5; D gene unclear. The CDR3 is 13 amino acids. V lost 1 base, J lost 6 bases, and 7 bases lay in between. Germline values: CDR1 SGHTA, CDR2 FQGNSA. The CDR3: CASSLGRAQPQHF. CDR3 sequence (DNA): TGTGCCAGCAGCTTAGGAAGGGCTCAGCCCCAGCATTTT.

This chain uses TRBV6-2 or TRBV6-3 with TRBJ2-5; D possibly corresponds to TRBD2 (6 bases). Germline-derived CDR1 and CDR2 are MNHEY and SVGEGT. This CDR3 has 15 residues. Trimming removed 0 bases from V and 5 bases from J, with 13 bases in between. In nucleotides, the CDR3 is TGTGCCAGCAGTTACTCGACTAGGGACGTGGAGACCCAGTACTTC. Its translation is CASSYSTRDVETQYF.

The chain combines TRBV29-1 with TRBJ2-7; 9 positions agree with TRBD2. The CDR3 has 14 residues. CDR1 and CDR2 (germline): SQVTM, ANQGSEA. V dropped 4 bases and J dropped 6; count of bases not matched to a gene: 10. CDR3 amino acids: CSVAYRREGPEQYF. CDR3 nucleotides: TGCAGCGTTGCCTATAGGCGGGAGGGCCCCGAGCAGTACTTC.

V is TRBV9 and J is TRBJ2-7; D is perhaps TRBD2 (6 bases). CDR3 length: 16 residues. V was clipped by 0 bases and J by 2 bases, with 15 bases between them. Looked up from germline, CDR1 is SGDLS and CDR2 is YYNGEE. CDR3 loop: CASSVVEGTMAYEQYF. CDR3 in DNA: TGTGCCAGCAGCGTAGTGGAGGGTACGATGGCCTACGAGCAGTACTTC.

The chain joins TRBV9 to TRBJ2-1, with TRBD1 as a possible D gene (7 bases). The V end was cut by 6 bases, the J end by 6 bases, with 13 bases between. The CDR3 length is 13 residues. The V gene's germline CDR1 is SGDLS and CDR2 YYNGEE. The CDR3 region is CASTGDRLNEQFF. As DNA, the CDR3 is TGTGCCAGCACGGGGGACAGACTCAATGAGCAGTTCTTC.